This T cell receptor (beta chain) was obtained from a study of cytomegalovirus exposure and HLA in healthy donors. Whole-study results and caveats: The authors later found most CMV-associated TCR beta chains appeared HLA-restricted. Common viral pathogens seemed to be connected with several of the most significant clusters, according to a later analysis. Beyond CMV serostatus, there was no information to go on about immune exposure. The study put some 160 TCR beta chains on its list as cytomegalovirus-associated.

Germline V gene lookup returns CDR1 GTSNPN and CDR2 SVGIG (reference sequence). The CDR3 loop spans 14 amino acids. V trimming: 1 base; J trimming: 5 bases; junction bases outside the gene matches: 0. About this clone: What it binds is not known.

PCR employed 60 Vbeta and 13 Jbeta primers. Profiling relied on immunoSEQ multiplex PCR, and the TCRdb table lists in-frame clones only, not all of them. Of roughly 120,000 clones listed, 8.5% to 10% are singletons. This sequence joins TRBV30 and TRBJ2-5; TRBD2 matches at 14 bases. This receptor was taken from a young man in good health and CMV-seronegative. Sequencing was carried out using PBMCs. CDR3 in DNA: TGTGCCTGGAGTGGACTAGCGGGAGGGGAGACCCAGTACTTC. Translation: CAWSGLAGGETQYF.